The rows below give T cell receptor beta chains drawn from one sample of a study of T-cell memory formation after mild COVID-19. A single record per CDR3 protein comes from TCRdb applying MiXCR to the 5' RACE reads. The top ten clones hold 22% of a sample with approximately 260,000 distinct CDR3 sequences, roughly 17% of them seen once. The specimen was PBMCs or a T cell subset sorted from them (not recorded which). The receptors come from a man between 18 and 29 years old who had mild COVID-19 (a few samples of this study predate the infection). Cell type and time point are not known. CDR3s include the opening cysteine and the closing phenylalanine or tryptophan. D genes are given only for firm matches. Clone size is stated in some rows and not others, as once, few, many or a class when expanded.

j_gene	d_gene	v_gene	abundance	CDR3nt	CDR3aa
TRBJ1-5	TRBD1	TRBV29-1	few	TGCAGCGTAACCGGACAGGGGGATCAGCCCCAGCATTTT	CSVTGQGDQPQHF
TRBJ1-1	TRBD1	TRBV5-1	.	TGCGCCAGCAGCTTACAGGACAGGGCTGAAGCTTTCTTT	CASSLQDRAEAFF
TRBJ2-1	TRBD2	TRBV5-1	few	TGCGCCAGCAGCCCGACTAGCGGGGGTAGAAATGAGCAGTTCTTC	CASSPTSGGRNEQFF
TRBJ2-3	.	TRBV7-9	.	TGTGCCAGCCTCGTAGGGGCACCGGGGCCAGATACGCAGTATTTT	CASLVGAPGPDTQYF
TRBJ2-2	.	TRBV20-1	few	TGCAGTGCACAGCCGGGGGCCACGAACACCGGGGAGCTGTTTTTT	CSAQPGATNTGELFF
TRBJ1-2	.	TRBV6-2/TRBV6-3	few	TGTGCCAGCAGTTACCCTCGGACGGCCTATGGCTACACCTTC	CASSYPRTAYGYTF
TRBJ1-1	.	TRBV18	few	TGTGCCAGCTCCCAGGTGGGGGCGGACACTGAAGCTTTCTTT	CASSQVGADTEAFF
TRBJ1-2	.	TRBV20-1	.	TGCAGTGCTAGAGATACAGCTGGATATGGCTACACCTTC	CSARDTAGYGYTF
TRBJ2-7	.	TRBV4-3	few	TGCGCCAGCAGCCAAGGCAGACTTTCCGTCGCCGGGCAGTACTTC	CASSQGRLSVAGQYF
TRBJ2-6	.	TRBV15	few	TGTGCCACCAGCAGATGGGGGGGCCTTCCTGGGGCCAACGTCCTGACTTTC	CATSRWGGLPGANVLTF
TRBJ2-3	.	TRBV11-2	few	TGTGCCAGCAGCGTACTTTCCTGGGATACGCAGTATTTT	CASSVLSWDTQYF
TRBJ1-6	.	TRBV4-2	.	TGTGCCAGCAGCCCGCCGCAGGCTAATTCACCCCTCCACTTT	CASSPPQANSPLHF
TRBJ2-5	.	TRBV10-2	few	TGCGCCAGCAGACACTCATACGCGGAGACCCAGTACTTC	CASRHSYAETQYF
TRBJ1-1	TRBD1	TRBV9	.	TGTGCCAGCAGCGCGACAGGGGGGCCCAGGGCAGCTTTCTTT	CASSATGGPRAAFF
TRBJ1-5	.	TRBV29-1	.	TGCAGCGCCGCGGAGGGGGGCCGCAATCAGCCCCAGCATTTT	CSAAEGGRNQPQHF
TRBJ2-7	TRBD1	TRBV4-1	few	TGCGCCAGCAGCCAAGGGCCCCGGGACAGGACCTACGAGCAGTACTTC	CASSQGPRDRTYEQYF
TRBJ1-1	.	TRBV5-1	.	TGCGCCAGCAGCTTGAGGCGGCAGTTGAACACTGAAGCTTTCTTT	CASSLRRQLNTEAFF
TRBJ1-6	TRBD1	TRBV7-9	few	TGTGCCAGCAGCACAGCCGGGACAGCTAATTCACCCCTCCACTTT	CASSTAGTANSPLHF
TRBJ2-1	TRBD2	TRBV11-2	.	TGTGCCAGCAGCTTTCCTAGCGGGGGGCGACTGGGGAATGAGCAGTTCTTC	CASSFPSGGRLGNEQFF
TRBJ2-2	.	TRBV6-1	.	TGTGCCAGCAGTGAAAAATGGGGAACCGGGGAGCTGTTTTTT	CASSEKWGTGELFF
TRBJ2-3	.	TRBV10-3	once	TGTGCCATCAGCGGAGAGCAGGGGCAAAAAGATACGCAGTATTTT	CAISGEQGQKDTQYF
TRBJ1-5	.	TRBV29-1	few	TGCAGCTCTGGGGGTTATCAGCCCCAGCATTTT	CSSGGYQPQHF
TRBJ1-2	.	TRBV5-1	many	TGCGCCAGCAGCTTATCAGGGAACTGCTTC	CASSLSGNCF
TRBJ2-3	.	TRBV7-2	few	TGTGCCAGCAGCCAGCAACCCCAGGGGGCGGGAGGTACGCAGTATTTT	CASSQQPQGAGGTQYF
TRBJ1-1	.	TRBV4-1	few	TGCGCCAGCAGCCAAGTCGGGACAATTAAGAACACTGAAGCTTTCTTT	CASSQVGTIKNTEAFF
TRBJ2-1	TRBD1	TRBV10-3	.	TGTGCCATCAGTGTTAGGGGGCGCGATGGTGAGCAGTTCTTC	CAISVRGRDGEQFF
TRBJ2-3	.	TRBV6-4	many	TGTGCCAGCAGTGACTCGAGTACGTCAGGGGGCACAGATACGCAGTATTTT	CASSDSSTSGGTDTQYF
TRBJ1-5	TRBD1	TRBV5-6	few	TGTGCCAGCAGCCGAGACAGGGGGCTGAGCAATCAGCCCCAGCATTTT	CASSRDRGLSNQPQHF
TRBJ1-2	.	TRBV12-3/TRBV12-4	.	TGTGCCAGCCCCCCTAGAGTGAGCCATGGCTACACCTTC	CASPPRVSHGYTF
TRBJ2-3	.	TRBV7-2	.	TGTGCCAGCAGCTTAGGTGTGACGGCGGGGTCAGATACGCAGTATTTT	CASSLGVTAGSDTQYF
TRBJ1-6	.	TRBV12-3/TRBV12-4	few	TGTGCCAGCGCGAGGTGGGACTCACCCCTCCACTTT	CASARWDSPLHF
TRBJ2-7	.	TRBV5-5	few	TGTGCCAGCAGCGCCGTCGGGGAGCAGTACTTC	CASSAVGEQYF
TRBJ2-5	.	TRBV2	few	TGTGCCAGCAGTGAAGCGTTGGGGGGGACCCAGTACTTC	CASSEALGGTQYF
TRBJ2-2	.	TRBV12-3/TRBV12-4	few	TGTGCCAGCAGTGTCCGGGGGGCTAACACCGGGGAGCTGTTTTTT	CASSVRGANTGELFF
TRBJ2-1	TRBD2	TRBV27	few	TGTGCCAGCAGCCTAGCGGGGGCCTTGGGGTGGGAGCAGTTCTTC	CASSLAGALGWEQFF
TRBJ1-2	.	TRBV12-3/TRBV12-4	few	TGTGCCAGCAGATTGTCACCGGGGGGCTATGGCTACACCTTC	CASRLSPGGYGYTF
TRBJ2-1	.	TRBV6-2/TRBV6-3	many	TGTGCCAGCAGTTACAGGCAGGGTCGCAATGAGCAGTTCTTC	CASSYRQGRNEQFF
TRBJ2-3	TRBD2	TRBV4-1	.	TGCGCCAGCGCGCCAAGGACTAGCTTAAAGGATACGCAGTATTTT	CASAPRTSLKDTQYF
TRBJ2-1	.	TRBV6-1	.	TGTGCCAGCAGCCCGGGCCAGCGAAATGAGCAGTTCTTC	CASSPGQRNEQFF
TRBJ2-1	.	TRBV7-3	few	TGTGCCAGCAGCCTTTCAGACAATGAGCAGTTCTTC	CASSLSDNEQFF
TRBJ1-5	TRBD1	TRBV4-2	few	TGTGCCAGCAGCGTGGACAGGGGGGGCAATCAGCCCCAGCATTTT	CASSVDRGGNQPQHF
TRBJ2-7	.	TRBV12-3/TRBV12-4	many	TGTGCCAGCAGTATCTCGGCTAGTCTTTACGAGCAGTACTTC	CASSISASLYEQYF
TRBJ2-1	TRBD1	TRBV4-2	many	TGTGCCAGCAGCCAGACAGGGGGGGTCTACAATGAGCAGTTCTTC	CASSQTGGVYNEQFF
TRBJ1-1	.	TRBV7-8	.	TGTGCCAGCAGCCAACCCCGACTACTTTTGAACACTGAAGCTTTCTTT	CASSQPRLLLNTEAFF
TRBJ2-5	TRBD1	TRBV11-2	.	TGTGCCAGCAGCTTAAGACCTCCGACAGGGGGCTTTCAAGAGACCCAGTACTTC	CASSLRPPTGGFQETQYF
TRBJ2-6	.	TRBV4-3	.	TGCGCCAGCAGCCAAATACCCACGGGAATCTCTGGGGCCAACGTCCTGACTTTC	CASSQIPTGISGANVLTF
TRBJ1-5	.	TRBV28	many	TGTGCCAGCACCTGGGGCAGTCATCAGCCCCAGCATTTT	CASTWGSHQPQHF
TRBJ1-2	.	TRBV12-3/TRBV12-4	few	TGTGCCAGCAGTTTCGGTCTAAGTCCGCGAGGCTACACCTTC	CASSFGLSPRGYTF
TRBJ2-7	.	TRBV12-3/TRBV12-4	.	TGTGCCAGCGGTGCTACCCCATACGAGCAGTACTTC	CASGATPYEQYF